Here is one TCR beta chain with its context. This clone was seen repeatedly, ten times or more. Its antigen remains undetermined. Per-nucleotide qualities are absent, and no much larger clonotype sits a single base away. CDR1 LGHNT and CDR2 FRNRAP were looked up in the germline V gene. V is cut by 1 base and J by 7 bases, and the space between the germline ends is 13 bases. The CDR3 numbers 15 residues from cysteine through phenylalanine. The DNA shown is the 45-base CDR3, in frame from base 1. The donors were healthy, HIV-negative adults with no recently reported acute infections or vaccinations. Only Caucasian adults living in Nashville, Tennessee, USA were represented among the donors. Magnetic negative selection was used to enrich CD4+ T cells, after which naive cells were positively selected on CD45RA and the negative fraction became the memory subset. Blood was obtained by leukapheresis, after which PBMCs were separated by Ficoll-Histopaque density gradient centrifugation and cryopreserved in liquid nitrogen vapor phase. Analytical flow cytometry was used to check the purity and quantity of each magnetically sorted T cell population. From each sorted fraction, genomic DNA was isolated and quantified by UV absorbance on a Nanodrop 2000c.

This entry belongs to a study of shared clonotypes between healthy human individuals (dated by TCRdb to 2018 to 2020). Context from the whole study: The cohort comprised a couple of women and a few men aged 18 to 49 years. For each donor, three plates each were used for CD4 naive and CD4 memory, two plates were used for CD8 naive, and one plate was used for CD8 memory. To estimate repertoire size and how much clonotypes are shared between individuals, the study performed deep sequencing of blood TCR repertoires from a few healthy adults. Different laboratories and diverse techniques were used to prepare libraries and sequence TCR repertoires, to increase sequencing depth and limit assay-specific biases. Leukapheresis yielded between about 0.94 and 8.9 billion PBMCs per donor.

Summary of the overall study and its limitations: The small number of donors limited the genetic and exposure-history diversity represented. Pairwise subsampling indicated that sequencing depth was expected to affect the degree of clonotype sharing among donors. Sharing across several donors was observed for about 5% of naive CD4, 3% to 3.5% of naive CD8, over 2% of memory CD4, and 0.4% of memory CD8 clonotypes. Incomplete sequencing was indicated by rarefaction of sorted-subset datasets, despite the large sequencing depth. Estimated clonotype richness was generally larger for naive than for memory subsets. Only blood was sampled, and tissue TCR repertoires likely differ from those in blood. Compared with non-shared clonotypes, the clonotypes found in all four sorted-subset donors had higher generation probabilities.

Using the deep immunoSEQ assay, multiplex PCR amplified TCR CDR3 regions from genomic DNA. Extracted genomic DNA from each cell subset was distributed evenly across all wells of several immunoSEQ 96-well plates, and each plate was treated as a replicate. For sorted subsets, approximately 210 ng genomic DNA, equal to tens of thousands of T cell genomes, was loaded into each replicate PCR. Purified libraries were quantified with a Qubit 3.0 fluorometer, sized on a Bioanalyzer 2100, and re-quantified with the KAPA Library Quantification kit. A separate single-read 150-cycle Illumina NextSeq 550 flow cell was used to sequence each immunoSEQ 96-well plate. Per the authors' processing: Because the immunoSEQ output included only junctional sequences and no quality scores, the filtering could not be the same as the filtering used for full-length reads. To assign V/J genes and CDR3, sequences were annotated using PyIR, a Python wrapper for IgBLAST v1.9, with IMGT germline references. Reads were removed for weak V/J assignments (E-value above 1e-6), missing CDR3, stop codons, out-of-frame junctions, or ambiguous translated residues. V3J clonotypes were defined as sequences sharing an identical inferred V gene, J gene, and CDR3 amino acid sequence. To compute the percentage overlap between repertoires, the number of shared unique clonotypes was divided by the size of the smaller repertoire. RTK rarefaction, the Chao1 estimator, and Recon v2.1 estimates of unobserved clonotypes were used to assess repertoire richness. Generation probabilities for all TCRbeta clonotypes obtained by the gDNA method from four donors were computed using OLGA. TCRdb carries this immuneACCESS record with in-frame sequences only. Its versions omit some clonotypes, under half of them owing to an unresolved V gene in the studies checked, with the rest unexplained. Clone size and the V and J calls come from that table; the DNA yielded D and trimming. The sample table contains over a million clones; only one count was recorded for about four fifths of them. The top ten hold roughly 0.55% of the sample.

The sample was memory CD4+ T cells from PBMCs. Explained via the paper, the cell subset or site label denotes: CD45RA-negative fraction. The receptor chain draws on TRBV12-5 and TRBJ2-2, with TRBD1 perhaps the D gene, on 5 matching bases. The clonotype comes from a young man in good health. Some clones in this sample may be carry-over from other donors' samples. The DNA sequence is as follows: TGTGCTAGTGGTTTGGGAAGGGGTCTTAGCGGGGAGCTGTTTTTT. Protein translation: CASGLGRGLSGELFF.